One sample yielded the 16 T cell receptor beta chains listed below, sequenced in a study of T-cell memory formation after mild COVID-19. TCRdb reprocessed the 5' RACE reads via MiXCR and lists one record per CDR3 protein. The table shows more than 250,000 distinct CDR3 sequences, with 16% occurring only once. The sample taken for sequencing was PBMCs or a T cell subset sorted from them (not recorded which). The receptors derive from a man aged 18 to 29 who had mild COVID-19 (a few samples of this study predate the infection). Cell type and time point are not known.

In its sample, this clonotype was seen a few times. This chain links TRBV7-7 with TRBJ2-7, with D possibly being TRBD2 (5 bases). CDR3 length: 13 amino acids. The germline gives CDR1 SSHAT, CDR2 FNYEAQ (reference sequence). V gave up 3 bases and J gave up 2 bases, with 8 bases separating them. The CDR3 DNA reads TGTGCCAGCAGCTTCGGGGAAACCTACGAGCAGTACTTC. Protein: CASSFGETYEQYF.

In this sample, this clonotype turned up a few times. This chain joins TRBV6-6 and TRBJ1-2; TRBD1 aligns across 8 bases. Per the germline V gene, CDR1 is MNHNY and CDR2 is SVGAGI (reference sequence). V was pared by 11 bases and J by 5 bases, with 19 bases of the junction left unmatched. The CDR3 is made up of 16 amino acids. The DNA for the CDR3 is TGTGCCGGGGGCGGGGGACAGGAGAACTATCTTTATGGCTACACCTTC. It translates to CAGGGGQENYLYGYTF.

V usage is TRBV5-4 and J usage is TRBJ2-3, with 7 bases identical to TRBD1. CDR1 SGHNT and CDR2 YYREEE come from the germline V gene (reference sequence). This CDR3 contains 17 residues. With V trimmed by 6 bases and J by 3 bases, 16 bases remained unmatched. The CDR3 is CASTARTGYTTTDTQYF. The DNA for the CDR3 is TGTGCCAGCACGGCTAGGACAGGCTATACTACTACAGATACGCAGTATTTT. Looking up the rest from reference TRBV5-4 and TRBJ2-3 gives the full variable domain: ETGVTQSPTHLIKTRGQQVTLRCSSQSGHNTVSWYQQALGQGPQFIFQYYREEENGRGNFPPRFSGLQFPNYSSELNVNALELDDSALYLCASTARTGYTTTDTQYFGPGTRLTVL.

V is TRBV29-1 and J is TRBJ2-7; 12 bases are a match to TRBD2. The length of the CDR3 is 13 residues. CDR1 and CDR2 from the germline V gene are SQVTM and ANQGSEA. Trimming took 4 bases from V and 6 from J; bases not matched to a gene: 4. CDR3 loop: CSVGLAGDLEQYV. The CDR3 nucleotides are TGCAGCGTTGGACTAGCGGGGGATCTCGAGCAGTACGTC.

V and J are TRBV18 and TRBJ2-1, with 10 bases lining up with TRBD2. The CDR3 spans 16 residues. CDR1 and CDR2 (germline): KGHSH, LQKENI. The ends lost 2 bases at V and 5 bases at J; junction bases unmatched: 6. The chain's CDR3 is CASSPWGLAGDNEQFF. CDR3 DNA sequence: TGTGCCAGCTCACCATGGGGGCTAGCGGGGGACAATGAGCAGTTCTTC.

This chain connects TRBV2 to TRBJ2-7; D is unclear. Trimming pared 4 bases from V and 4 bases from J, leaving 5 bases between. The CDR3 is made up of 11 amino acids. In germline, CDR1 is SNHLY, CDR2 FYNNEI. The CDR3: CASSAGYEQYV. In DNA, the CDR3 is TGTGCCAGCAGTGCAGGATACGAGCAGTACGTC.

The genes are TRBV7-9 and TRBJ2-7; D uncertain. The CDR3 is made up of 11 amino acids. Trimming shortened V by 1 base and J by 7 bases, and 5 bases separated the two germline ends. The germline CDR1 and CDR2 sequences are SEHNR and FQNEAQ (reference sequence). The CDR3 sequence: CASSLVQEQYF. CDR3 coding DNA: TGTGCCAGCAGCTTAGTACAGGAGCAGTACTTC. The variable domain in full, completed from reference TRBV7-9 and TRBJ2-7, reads DTGVSQNPRHKITKRGQNVTFRCDPISEHNRLYWYRQTLGQGPEFLTYFQNEAQLEKSRLLSDRFSAERPKGSFSTLEIQRTEQGDSAMYLCASSLVQEQYFGPGTRLTVT.

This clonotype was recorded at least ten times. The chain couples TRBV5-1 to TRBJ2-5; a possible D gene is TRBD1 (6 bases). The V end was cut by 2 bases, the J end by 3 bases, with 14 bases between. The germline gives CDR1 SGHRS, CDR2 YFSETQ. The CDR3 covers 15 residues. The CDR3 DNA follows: TGCGCCAGCAGCTTACAGGGCGGCTACGAAGAGACCCAGTACTTC. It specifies CASSLQGGYEETQYF.

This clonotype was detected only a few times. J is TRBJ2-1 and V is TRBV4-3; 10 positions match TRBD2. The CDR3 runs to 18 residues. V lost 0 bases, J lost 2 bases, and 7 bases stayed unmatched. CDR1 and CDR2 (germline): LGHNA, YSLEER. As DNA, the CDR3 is TGCGCCAGCAGCCAAGATATAGCTAGCGGGGGAACCTACAATGAGCAGTTCTTC. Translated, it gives CASSQDIASGGTYNEQFF.

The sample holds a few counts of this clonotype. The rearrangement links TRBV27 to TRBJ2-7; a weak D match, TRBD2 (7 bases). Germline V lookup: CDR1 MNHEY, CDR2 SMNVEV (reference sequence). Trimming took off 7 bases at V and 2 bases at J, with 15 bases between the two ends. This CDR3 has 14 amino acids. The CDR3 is CASKGGLAAYEQYF. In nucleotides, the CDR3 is TGTGCCAGCAAGGGGGGTCTAGCGGCCTACGAGCAGTACTTC.

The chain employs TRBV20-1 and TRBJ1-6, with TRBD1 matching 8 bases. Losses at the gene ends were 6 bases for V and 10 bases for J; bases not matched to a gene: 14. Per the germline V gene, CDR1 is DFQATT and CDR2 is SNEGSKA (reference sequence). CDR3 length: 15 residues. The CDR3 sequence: CSARTLQGEGSPLHF. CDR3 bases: TGCAGTGCCCGGACCTTACAGGGGGAGGGCTCACCCCTCCACTTT.

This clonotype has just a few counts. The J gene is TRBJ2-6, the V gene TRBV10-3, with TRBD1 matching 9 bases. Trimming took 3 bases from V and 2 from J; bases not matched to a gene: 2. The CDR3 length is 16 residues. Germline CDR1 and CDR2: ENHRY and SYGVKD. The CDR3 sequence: CAISDGTGPGANVLTF. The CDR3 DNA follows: TGTGCCATCAGTGACGGGACAGGGCCTGGGGCCAACGTCCTGACTTTC.

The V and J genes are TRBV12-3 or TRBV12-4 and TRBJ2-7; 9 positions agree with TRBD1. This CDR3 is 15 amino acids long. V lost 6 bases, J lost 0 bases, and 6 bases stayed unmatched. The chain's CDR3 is CASSRDRAPSYEQYF. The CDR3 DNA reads TGTGCCAGCAGCCGGGACAGGGCCCCCTCCTACGAGCAGTACTTC.

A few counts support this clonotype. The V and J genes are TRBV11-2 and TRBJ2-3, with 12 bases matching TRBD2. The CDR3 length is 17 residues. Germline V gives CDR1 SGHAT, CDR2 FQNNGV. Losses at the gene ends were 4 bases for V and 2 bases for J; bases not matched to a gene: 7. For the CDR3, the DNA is TGTGCCAGCAGCTCCCTAACTAGCGGGGGGCCCACAGATACGCAGTATTTT. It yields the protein CASSSLTSGGPTDTQYF.

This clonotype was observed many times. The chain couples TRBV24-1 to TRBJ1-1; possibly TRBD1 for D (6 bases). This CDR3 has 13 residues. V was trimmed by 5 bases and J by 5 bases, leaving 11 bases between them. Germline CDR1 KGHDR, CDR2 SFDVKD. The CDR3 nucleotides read TGTGCCACCAGTGCAGGGGCGTATACTGAAGCTTTCTTT. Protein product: CATSAGAYTEAFF.

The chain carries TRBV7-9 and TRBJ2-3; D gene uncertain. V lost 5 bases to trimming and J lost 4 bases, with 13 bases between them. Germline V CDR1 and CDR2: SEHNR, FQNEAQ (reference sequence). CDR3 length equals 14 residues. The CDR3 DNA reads TGTGCCAGCAGCCACGACCTAGGCTCAGATACGCAGTATTTT. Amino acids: CASSHDLGSDTQYF.